This entry concerns a single TCR beta chain. The target antigen is unknown. This record comes from a study of naive and memory T cell subsets. Points from the study as a whole: Over 95% of naive TCR sequences appeared only once after error correction, unlike memory subsets.

The beta constant-region primer was an equimolar mix of two oligonucleotides covering TRBC1 and TRBC2. TCRdb independently ran MiXCR on the UMI-ligation and nested PCR reads; one entry per CDR3 protein. The table shows 130,000 to 150,000 distinct CDR3 sequences, with over 15% occurring only once. Trimming removed 3 bases at V and 4 bases at J, with 10 bases between. The CDR3 has 13 amino acids. This sequence joins TRBV12-3 or TRBV12-4 and TRBJ2-7; D uncertain. The clonotype originates from a human donor in good health. Sequencing was done on a sample of naive CD4+ T cells from blood. The CDR3 region has the DNA TGTGCCAGCAGTTTTCGGGTGGGATACGAGCAGTACTTC. Its translation is CASSFRVGYEQYF.